This entry describes one T cell receptor (beta chain). The antigen is not known. These data originate in a study of T cell responses to AZD1222 COVID-19 vaccine. Notes on the study in general: Recipients of two AZD1222 doses showed rising Spike-specific TCR breadth and depth. Epitopes outside B.1.351 and B.1.1.7 mutated regions reportedly drew nearly half of spike TCRs. Samples come after the peak T cell response, not at day 14. CD4 TCRs linked to vaccination spanned spike, dominating at 160-218 and 743-854.

CDR3 length: 14 residues. Germline-derived CDR1 and CDR2 are LGHNA and YSLEER. Trimming removed 1 base at V and 7 bases at J, with 13 bases between. Generated by immunoSEQ multiplex PCR, the TCRdb table keeps only in-frame clones and is missing some. Of about 190,000 clones listed, roughly 90% are singletons. The sequencing here drew on peripheral blood, taken on day 0 of AZD1222 vaccination. This receptor was identified in an adult in good health. The chain has TRBV4-3 and TRBJ2-5; tentatively, D is TRBD2 (7 bases). The CDR3: CASSQGTGRVTQYF. In DNA, the CDR3 is TGCGCCAGCAGCCAAGGCACAGGGAGGGTGACCCAGTACTTC.